The 14 T cell receptor beta chains presented below share a single source sample, sequenced in a study of T cell responses to AZD1222 COVID-19 vaccine. Profiling relied on immunoSEQ multiplex PCR, and the TCRdb table lists in-frame clones only, not all of them. The sample has some 120,000 clones, about 90% seen once. The material sequenced was peripheral blood, taken on day 0 of AZD1222 vaccination. The receptors derive from an adult in good health.

The chain employs TRBV27 and TRBJ2-7, with no clear D. The germline V gene encodes CDR1 MNHEY and CDR2 SMNVEV (reference sequence). With 2 bases removed from V and 3 bases from J, the gap between germline ends came to 11 bases. The CDR3 sequence is 14 residues long. CDR3 loop: CASSLGVIGYEQYF. The CDR3 region has the DNA TGTGCCAGCAGTTTAGGGGTAATTGGCTACGAGCAGTACTTC.

V is TRBV7-9 and J is TRBJ1-2; TRBD1 aligns across 8 bases. The germline V gene has CDR1 SEHNR and CDR2 FQNEAQ (reference sequence). The CDR3 contains 16 residues. Unmatched junction bases numbered 8, after V lost 0 bases and J lost 5 bases. The CDR3 nucleotides are TGTGCCAGCAGCTTAGCGCTTGGACAGGGCCCTTATGGCTACACCTTC. This translates into CASSLALGQGPYGYTF.

J is TRBJ2-3 and V is TRBV9, with D maybe TRBD2 (6 bases). This CDR3 comprises 15 residues. V was clipped by 0 bases and J by 2 bases, with 10 bases between them. Per germline, CDR1 SGDLS and CDR2 YYNGEE. The DNA for the CDR3 is TGTGCCAGCAGCGTAGTGGGCGGGGTCACAGATACGCAGTATTTT. The encoded protein is CASSVVGGVTDTQYF.

In its sample, this clone was seen a few times. The chain is built from TRBV19 and TRBJ1-1; possibly TRBD1 for D (5 bases). The CDR3 sequence is 15 residues long. V was cut by 4 bases and J by 1 base, with 13 bases left in between. From germline, CDR1 is LNHDA and CDR2 SQIVND (reference sequence). For the CDR3, the DNA is TGTGCCAGTAGTACTGCTAAAACAGGGAACACTGAAGCTTTCTTT. Protein product: CASSTAKTGNTEAFF. The full variable domain, with the rest looked up from reference TRBV19 and TRBJ1-1, is DGGITQSPKYLFRKEGQNVTLSCEQNLNHDAMYWYRQDPGQGLRLIYYSQIVNDFQKGDIAEGYSVSREKKESFPLTVTSAQKNPTAFYLCASSTAKTGNTEAFFGQGTRLTVV.

The rearrangement joins TRBV3-1 (or the pseudogene TRBV3-2) to TRBJ2-3, with 9 positions matching TRBD1. This CDR3 has 16 residues. Germline CDR1 reads LGHDT; CDR2 reads YNNKEL (reference sequence). The ends lost 4 bases at V and 2 bases at J; junction bases unmatched: 7. CDR3 amino acids: CASSPRGTGPTDTQYF. The CDR3 DNA follows: TGTGCCAGCAGCCCCCGAGGGACAGGGCCCACAGATACGCAGTATTTT.

Only one count was recorded for this clone. The CDR3 here is CASSFGGGITDTQYF. In DNA form, the CDR3 reads TGTGCCAGCAGTTTCGGGGGGGGCATCACAGATACGCAGTATTTT. V gene TRBV14 combines with J gene TRBJ2-3, with TRBD2 matching over 8 bases. The CDR3 is made up of 15 amino acids. V trimming: 6 bases; J trimming: 2 bases; junction bases outside the gene matches: 7. Per the germline V gene, CDR1 is SGHDN and CDR2 is FVKESK.

CDR3: CASSIFGEKPQHF. The CDR3 DNA reads as TGTGCCAGTAGTATTTTTGGGGAGAAGCCCCAGCATTTT. The chain joins TRBV19 to TRBJ1-5; unclear D gene. CDR3 length equals 13 residues. V lost 3 bases to trimming and J lost 8 bases, with 11 bases between them. Per germline, CDR1 LNHDA and CDR2 SQIVND (reference sequence). The full variable domain, completed using reference TRBV19 and TRBJ1-5, is DGGITQSPKYLFRKEGQNVTLSCEQNLNHDAMYWYRQDPGQGLRLIYYSQIVNDFQKGDIAEGYSVSREKKESFPLTVTSAQKNPTAFYLCASSIFGEKPQHFGDGTRLSIL.

The chain is built from TRBV6-1 and TRBJ1-1; tentative D call: TRBD1 (6 bases). The CDR3 sequence is 11 residues long. Trimming took 6 bases from V and 7 from J, leaving 9 bases between them. Per the germline V gene, CDR1 is MNHNS and CDR2 is SASEGT. Written as DNA, the CDR3 is TGTGCCAGCAGGACACAGGGTGAAGCTTTCTTT. As protein: CASRTQGEAFF.

The rearrangement uses TRBV7-9 and TRBJ2-7; 9 bases are a match to TRBD2. J gave up 1 base and V 0 bases, and 4 bases lay outside the gene matches. The CDR3 consists of 16 residues. Germline V gene data show CDR1 as SEHNR and CDR2 as FQNEAQ (reference sequence). The CDR3 bases are TGTGCCAGCAGCTTAGCGGGTAGCGGGAGTTCCTACGAGCAGTACTTC. Translated, it gives CASSLAGSGSSYEQYF.

The chain joins TRBV3-1 (or the pseudogene TRBV3-2) to TRBJ1-4; no reliable D call. Germline V lookup: CDR1 LGHDT, CDR2 YNNKEL (reference sequence). Deletions cut 4 bases from V and 4 bases from J, with 16 bases between. This CDR3 contains 16 residues. In DNA form, the CDR3 reads TGTGCCAGCAGCCGGAGGGTGGGCGCGGGTAATGAAAAACTGTTTTTT. Amino acid sequence: CASSRRVGAGNEKLFF.

The table lists this clone with a count of one. The chain has TRBV6-5 and TRBJ2-7; D unclear. The V gene lost 0 bases and the J gene lost 3 bases, with 9 bases spanning the gap. CDR3 length: 14 amino acids. CDR1 and CDR2 from the germline V gene are MNHEY and SVGAGI. The CDR3 loop reads CASSYSARGYEQYF. The CDR3 region has the DNA TGTGCCAGCAGTTACTCCGCCCGCGGCTACGAGCAGTACTTC.

Remarks on this clone: The sample carries other DNA sequences with the same CDR3. The J gene is TRBJ2-6, the V gene TRBV19; D tentatively reads TRBD1 or TRBD2 (6 bases each). CDR3 size: 16 residues. The germline V gene encodes CDR1 LNHDA and CDR2 SQIVND (reference sequence). The V gene lost 0 bases and the J gene lost 1 base, with 7 bases spanning the gap. The CDR3 bases are TGTGCCAGTAGTATAGAAGGGGGGTCTGGGGCCAACGTCCTGACTTTC. Amino acid sequence: CASSIEGGSGANVLTF.

The CDR3 here is CATSGRTSGRAQNTGELFF. DNA of the CDR3: TGTGCCACCAGTGGTCGGACTAGCGGGAGGGCCCAGAACACCGGGGAGCTGTTTTTT. This sequence joins TRBV24-1 and TRBJ2-2; 15 nucleotides match TRBD2. The junction had 7 bases not matched to a gene; V was cut back by 5 bases and J by 1 base. Per germline, CDR1 KGHDR and CDR2 SFDVKD. This CDR3 has 19 residues.

V usage is TRBV3-1 (or the pseudogene TRBV3-2) and J usage is TRBJ2-1; 7 bases agree with TRBD2. This CDR3 contains 15 residues. CDR1 and CDR2 from the germline V gene are LGHDT and YNNKEL (reference sequence). After removal of 2 bases from V and 2 bases from J, the junction contained 3 bases not matched to a gene. The CDR3 region is CASSQSGDPYNEQFF. The CDR3, as DNA: TGTGCCAGCAGCCAAAGCGGGGACCCCTACAATGAGCAGTTCTTC.